The 28 T cell receptor beta chains below all came from one sample that was sequenced in a study of T-cell memory formation after mild COVID-19. Each CDR3 protein is one row after TCRdb ran MiXCR on the 5' RACE reads. Of about 250,000 distinct CDR3 sequences in the sample, 15% to 19% are singletons; the top ten hold 2% to 2.5%. Sequenced sample: PBMCs or a T cell subset sorted from them (not recorded which). The receptors shown here come from an adult woman who had mild COVID-19 (a few samples of this study predate the infection). Cell type and time point are not known.

The rearrangement links TRBV20-1 to TRBJ1-1; possibly TRBD1 for D (5 bases). Germline CDR1 and CDR2: DFQATT and SNEGSKA (reference sequence). This CDR3 is 15 amino acids long. V lost 3 bases and J lost 1, with 15 bases in between. CDR3 DNA sequence: TGCAGTGCTAGTATGGGGGGTCGGGAGAACACTGAAGCTTTCTTT. It codes for CSASMGGRENTEAFF.

This clonotype showed up just a few times. The chain uses TRBV5-1 and TRBJ2-7; no clear D gene. Looked up from germline, CDR1 is SGHRS and CDR2 is YFSETQ. This CDR3 has 14 amino acids. Trimming stripped 4 bases from V and 2 bases from J, with 13 bases between. The chain's CDR3 is CASSDQSLTYEQYF. Here the CDR3 DNA reads TGCGCCAGCAGCGACCAATCGCTCACCTACGAGCAGTACTTC.

V is TRBV20-1 and J is TRBJ2-7; 10 nucleotides match TRBD2. Per the germline V gene, CDR1 is DFQATT and CDR2 is SNEGSKA (reference sequence). CDR3 size: 15 residues. With V trimmed by 3 bases and J by 5 bases, 10 bases remained unmatched. The CDR3 nucleotides read TGCAGTGCTAGGGACACCGGGACTAGCGTGGACGAGCAGTACTTC. The encoded protein is CSARDTGTSVDEQYF.

The chain uses TRBV5-3 and TRBJ2-5; 8 bases map to TRBD2. TRBV5-3 is an ORF; its function is uncertain. The CDR3 sequence is 16 residues long. Germline trimming cut 4 bases from V and 2 bases from J; bases unmatched to any gene: 10. For the CDR3, the DNA is TGTGCCAGAAGCCGTTTACTAGCGGAAAAACAAGAGACCCAGTACTTC. This codes for CARSRLLAEKQETQYF.

The chain joins TRBV6-1 to TRBJ2-6; a weak D match, TRBD2 (5 bases). The CDR3 spans 15 residues. V gave up 5 bases and J gave up 0 bases, with 8 bases separating them. Germline lookup yields CDR1 MNHNS and CDR2 SASEGT. The CDR3 region is CASSRDRSGANVLTF. CDR3 DNA: TGTGCCAGCAGTCGGGATCGCTCTGGGGCCAACGTCCTGACTTTC.

This clonotype was seen just once. The V and J genes are TRBV5-1 and TRBJ2-7, with TRBD1 matching over 9 bases. J gave up 5 bases and V 4 bases, and 10 bases lay outside the gene matches. The CDR3 has 15 amino acids. Germline values: CDR1 SGHRS, CDR2 YFSETQ. The CDR3: CASSPAGQGSHEQYF. In nucleotides, the CDR3 is TGCGCCAGCAGCCCGGCGGGACAGGGTTCCCACGAGCAGTACTTC.

This rearrangement joins TRBV6-5 to TRBJ2-6, with D unresolved. V was cut by 6 bases and J by 0 bases, with 9 bases left in between. The CDR3 runs 15 residues. The germline gives CDR1 MNHEY, CDR2 SVGAGI. The CDR3 sequence is CASSPRRSGANVLTF. The CDR3 DNA reads TGTGCCAGCAGCCCCCGACGCTCTGGGGCCAACGTCCTGACTTTC.

The J gene is TRBJ2-1, the V gene TRBV15; 9 positions match TRBD1. The CDR3 has 16 residues. The germline gives CDR1 LNHNV, CDR2 YYDKDF (reference sequence). The trim removed 0 bases at V and 7 bases at J, leaving 7 bases unmatched. The CDR3 nucleotides read TGTGCCACCAGCAGAGATCAGGACAGGGGATGGAATGAGCAGTTCTTC. The encoded protein is CATSRDQDRGWNEQFF.

V and J are TRBV11-2 and TRBJ2-3; 7 bases align to TRBD2. Germline lookup yields CDR1 SGHAT and CDR2 FQNNGV. The CDR3 has 14 amino acids. The trim removed 5 bases at V and 2 bases at J, leaving 4 bases unmatched. The DNA of the CDR3 is TGTGCCAGCAGCGTCGGGACTACCACAGATACGCAGTATTTT. Protein product: CASSVGTTTDTQYF.

This clonotype was counted a few times. The rearrangement uses TRBV4-2 and TRBJ1-1; the D gene is possibly TRBD1 (5 bases). The CDR3 contains 17 residues. Germline V gene lookup returns CDR1 LGHNA and CDR2 YNFKEQ. Trimming shortened V by 0 bases and J by 0 bases, and 14 bases separated the two germline ends. CDR3 residues: CASSQEDDRPMNTEAFF. The CDR3 region has the DNA TGTGCCAGCAGCCAAGAGGATGACAGACCGATGAACACTGAAGCTTTCTTT.

The CDR3 region has the DNA TGTGCCAGCAGTCTTTACCGGGGACAGACTAATGAAAAACTGTTTTTT. This translates into CASSLYRGQTNEKLFF. This sequence joins TRBV12-3 or TRBV12-4 and TRBJ1-4; TRBD1 aligns across 7 bases. V shed 5 bases, J shed 2 bases, and the junction held 8 bases outside the gene matches. The length of the CDR3 is 16 residues.

This clonotype was observed a few times. The chain links TRBV5-1 to TRBJ1-5; D is unclear. Trimming cost V 4 bases and J 5 bases, with 16 bases left between them. In germline, CDR1 is SGHRS, CDR2 YFSETQ. The length of the CDR3 is 15 residues. The CDR3 region is CASSPGLSLDQPQHF. DNA for the CDR3: TGCGCCAGCAGCCCCGGGCTGTCCCTCGATCAGCCCCAGCATTTT. The complete variable domain, with remaining parts taken from reference TRBV5-1 and TRBJ1-5, reads KAGVTQTPRYLIKTRGQQVTLSCSPISGHRSVSWYQQTPGQGLQFLFEYFSETQRNKGNFPGRFSGRQFSNSRSEMNVSTLELGDSALYLCASSPGLSLDQPQHFGDGTRLSIL.

Only one count was recorded for this clonotype. The junction shows a germline mismatch at one end, possibly a read error. V is TRBV7-9 and J is TRBJ2-7; D is unresolved. The CDR3 sequence is 12 residues long. CDR1 SEHNR and CDR2 FQNEAQ come from the germline V gene (reference sequence). In DNA form, the CDR3 reads TGTGCCAGCAGTTTAGGATTCTACGAGCAGTACTTC. It is translated as CASSLGFYEQYF.

This chain connects TRBV12-3 or TRBV12-4 to TRBJ2-1; D could derive from TRBD1 or TRBD2 (6 bases each). Trimming took off 5 bases at V and 0 bases at J, with 23 bases between the two ends. This CDR3 comprises 19 residues. The CDR3 DNA is TGTGCCAGCAGTCCCATCCACCGGGGGCTTATAGACTCCTACAATGAGCAGTTCTTC. Its protein product is CASSPIHRGLIDSYNEQFF.

CDR3 coding DNA: TGTGCCACCAGTGATCCCAGGGTTCCGGGCGGCGAGCAGTACTTC. Translating it yields CATSDPRVPGGEQYF. The chain links TRBV24-1 to TRBJ2-7, with D tentatively TRBD1 (5 bases). The V and J ends lost 3 bases and 6 bases respectively, with 17 bases between them. This CDR3 spans 15 amino acids. Germline V gene sequence: CDR1 KGHDR, CDR2 SFDVKD.

This clonotype was found a few times. The rearrangement uses TRBV12-3 or TRBV12-4 and TRBJ2-1; TRBD2 matches at 7 bases. CDR3 size: 13 residues. The ends lost 8 bases at V and 2 bases at J; junction bases unmatched: 3. CDR3: CASRLAAYNEQFF. The CDR3 DNA is TGTGCCAGCCGGCTAGCGGCCTACAATGAGCAGTTCTTC.

The rearrangement joins TRBV6-4 to TRBJ2-1; perhaps TRBD2 as D (7 bases). Germline V gene lookup returns CDR1 MRHNA and CDR2 SNTAGT. The V and J ends lost 0 bases and 6 bases respectively, with 9 bases between them. The CDR3 sequence is 14 residues long. Written as DNA, the CDR3 is TGTGCCAGCAGTGACTCGCGGGGGCCCAATGAGCAGTTCTTC. It codes for CASSDSRGPNEQFF.

This clonotype was detected a few times. The rearrangement joins TRBV4-3 to TRBJ2-7, with D perhaps TRBD2 (7 bases). V was pared by 0 bases and J by 5 bases, with 14 bases between. Per germline, CDR1 LGHNA and CDR2 YSLEER. The CDR3 runs to 15 residues. The CDR3 nucleotides read TGCGCCAGCAGCCAAGATTGGGGGGGGCGCCACGAGCAGTACTTC. Its protein is CASSQDWGGRHEQYF.

The V gene is TRBV12-3 or TRBV12-4, the J gene TRBJ1-1; a weak D match, TRBD1 (6 bases). The length of the CDR3 is 14 residues. V lost 5 bases to trimming and J lost 5 bases, with 15 bases between them. In nucleotides, the CDR3 is TGTGCCAGCAGTCCCCGGGGGGCGAGAACTGAAGCTTTCTTT. Protein: CASSPRGARTEAFF.

J is TRBJ1-6 and V is TRBV5-4, with a weak D call TRBD1 (6 bases). Trimming pared 1 base from V and 0 bases from J, leaving 8 bases between. Germline values: CDR1 SGHNT, CDR2 YYREEE (reference sequence). This CDR3 is built from 16 residues. The CDR3 DNA is TGTGCCAGCAGCTTGATGGACAGCTCCTATAATTCACCCCTCCACTTT. This translates into CASSLMDSSYNSPLHF.

This clonotype was picked up a small number of times. The chain employs TRBV20-1 and TRBJ1-2; TRBD1 aligns across 8 bases. Trimming cost V 3 bases and J 3 bases; bases outside gene matches: 9. Germline CDR1 reads DFQATT; CDR2 reads SNEGSKA (reference sequence). The CDR3 extends over 15 amino acids. CDR3 coding DNA: TGCAGTGCTAGCCTCGCCGGACAGGGAGACTATGGCTACACCTTC. Its protein product is CSASLAGQGDYGYTF.

The chain carries TRBV12-3 or TRBV12-4 and TRBJ2-5; 7 nucleotides match TRBD2. CDR3 length equals 15 residues. With 6 bases clipped from V and 0 bases from J, the junction kept 7 bases outside the gene matches. CDR3 region: CASRTLSGDQETQYF. Here the CDR3 DNA reads TGTGCCAGCAGAACATTAAGCGGGGACCAAGAGACCCAGTACTTC.

In its sample, this clonotype was seen a few times. V and J are TRBV20-1 and TRBJ2-7; D perhaps matches TRBD1 (6 bases). The CDR3 has 14 residues. The V and J ends lost 4 bases and 0 bases respectively, with 13 bases between them. Germline V gene sequence: CDR1 DFQATT, CDR2 SNEGSKA (reference sequence). CDR3 sequence (DNA): TGCAGTGCTACATCGACAGGCATCTCCTACGAGCAGTACTTC. Translating gives CSATSTGISYEQYF.

This chain connects TRBV6-5 to TRBJ1-6; 8 positions match TRBD1. Trimming removed 7 bases from V and 10 bases from J; junction bases left unmatched: 6. From germline, CDR1 is MNHEY and CDR2 SVGAGI. This CDR3 contains 13 residues. CDR3 region: CASKGQASSPLHF. In DNA form, the CDR3 reads TGTGCCAGCAAGGGACAGGCCTCATCACCCCTCCACTTT.

This clonotype was counted many times. The chain combines TRBV12-3 or TRBV12-4 with TRBJ1-5; D call uncertain. Trimming removed 2 bases from V and 1 base from J, with 3 bases in between. CDR3 length: 13 amino acids. CDR3 sequence (DNA): TGTGCCAGCAGTTTAAGCAGCAATCAGCCCCAGCATTTT. It yields the protein CASSLSSNQPQHF.

A few counts support this clonotype. The chain links TRBV24-1 to TRBJ2-1; no clear D. CDR1 is KGHDR, CDR2 SFDVKD, per germline. This CDR3 is 12 amino acids long. Trimming stripped 4 bases from V and 9 bases from J, with 9 bases between. CDR3 residues: CATSDYNGEQFF. DNA of the CDR3: TGTGCCACCAGTGACTACAACGGTGAGCAGTTCTTC.

The gene calls are TRBV7-2 and TRBJ2-3; D unclear. Per germline, CDR1 SGHTA and CDR2 FQGNSA. V gave up 2 bases and J gave up 2 bases, with 11 bases separating them. The CDR3 spans 15 residues. CDR3: CASSLQLRSTDTQYF. The DNA of the CDR3 is TGTGCCAGCAGCTTACAGTTGAGATCCACAGATACGCAGTATTTT.

This clonotype was detected many times. This chain joins TRBV5-1 and TRBJ1-1; TRBD1 aligns across 7 bases. V gave up 7 bases and J gave up 1 base; unmatched junction bases: 10. This CDR3 has 15 amino acids. Germline CDR1 reads SGHRS; CDR2 reads YFSETQ. In DNA, the CDR3 is TGCGCCAGCCGCCTCCCAGGGGGGTCGAACACTGAAGCTTTCTTT. As protein: CASRLPGGSNTEAFF.